This T cell receptor beta chain was recorded in a study of cytomegalovirus exposure and HLA in healthy donors. The CDR3 covers 14 residues. The germline CDR1 and CDR2 sequences are SQVTM and ANQGSEA. With 1 base removed from V and 8 bases from J, the gap between germline ends came to 15 bases. Study-wide results and limits: Most TCR sequences were seen very rarely across donors, but some public TCRs occurred in many. Later, TCR association rates were found to vary by HLA locus, highest for DRB1 and lowest for HLA-C.

Amplification used 60 Vbeta primers and 13 Jbeta primers. Assay: immunoSEQ multiplex PCR; the TCRdb copy retains only in-frame clones and omits some. The sample has under 200,000 clones, approximately 80% seen once; the top ten hold under 1.5%. Details on this clone: What it recognizes is unknown. This specimen includes other DNA sequences encoding the same CDR3.

Each donor's status was that of a healthy bone marrow donor. Sequenced sample: PBMCs. The sequence came from a man aged 25-45 years in good health and CMV-seronegative. V usage is TRBV29-1 and J usage is TRBJ1-3; tentative D call: TRBD1 (6 bases). CDR3 region: CSVEAPDSPDTIYF. CDR3 nucleotide sequence: TGCAGCGTTGAAGCCCCGGACAGTCCGGACACCATATATTTT.